This T cell receptor (beta chain) was obtained from a study of cytomegalovirus exposure and HLA in healthy donors. In the study overall: It was reported in a later analysis that the 90 to 150 validation repertoires used the same platform as the 666 first-cohort repertoires.

Germline V lookup: CDR1 KGHSH, CDR2 LQKENI. CDR3 length equals 14 residues. The V end lost 4 bases, the J end lost 2 bases, and 11 bases lay between the germline ends. The table came from immunoSEQ multiplex PCR; TCRdb's copy has only in-frame clones and leaves some out. The sample lists 150,000 to 200,000 clones, about 90% occurring once. Sequenced input: PBMCs. This chain links TRBV18 with TRBJ1-2; D may be TRBD1 (6 bases). The sequence was collected from a woman between 18 and 29 years old in good health and CMV-seropositive. For the CDR3, the DNA is TGTGCCAGCTCACTCCCAGGGGTAAACTATGGCTACACCTTC. Protein sequence: CASSLPGVNYGYTF.